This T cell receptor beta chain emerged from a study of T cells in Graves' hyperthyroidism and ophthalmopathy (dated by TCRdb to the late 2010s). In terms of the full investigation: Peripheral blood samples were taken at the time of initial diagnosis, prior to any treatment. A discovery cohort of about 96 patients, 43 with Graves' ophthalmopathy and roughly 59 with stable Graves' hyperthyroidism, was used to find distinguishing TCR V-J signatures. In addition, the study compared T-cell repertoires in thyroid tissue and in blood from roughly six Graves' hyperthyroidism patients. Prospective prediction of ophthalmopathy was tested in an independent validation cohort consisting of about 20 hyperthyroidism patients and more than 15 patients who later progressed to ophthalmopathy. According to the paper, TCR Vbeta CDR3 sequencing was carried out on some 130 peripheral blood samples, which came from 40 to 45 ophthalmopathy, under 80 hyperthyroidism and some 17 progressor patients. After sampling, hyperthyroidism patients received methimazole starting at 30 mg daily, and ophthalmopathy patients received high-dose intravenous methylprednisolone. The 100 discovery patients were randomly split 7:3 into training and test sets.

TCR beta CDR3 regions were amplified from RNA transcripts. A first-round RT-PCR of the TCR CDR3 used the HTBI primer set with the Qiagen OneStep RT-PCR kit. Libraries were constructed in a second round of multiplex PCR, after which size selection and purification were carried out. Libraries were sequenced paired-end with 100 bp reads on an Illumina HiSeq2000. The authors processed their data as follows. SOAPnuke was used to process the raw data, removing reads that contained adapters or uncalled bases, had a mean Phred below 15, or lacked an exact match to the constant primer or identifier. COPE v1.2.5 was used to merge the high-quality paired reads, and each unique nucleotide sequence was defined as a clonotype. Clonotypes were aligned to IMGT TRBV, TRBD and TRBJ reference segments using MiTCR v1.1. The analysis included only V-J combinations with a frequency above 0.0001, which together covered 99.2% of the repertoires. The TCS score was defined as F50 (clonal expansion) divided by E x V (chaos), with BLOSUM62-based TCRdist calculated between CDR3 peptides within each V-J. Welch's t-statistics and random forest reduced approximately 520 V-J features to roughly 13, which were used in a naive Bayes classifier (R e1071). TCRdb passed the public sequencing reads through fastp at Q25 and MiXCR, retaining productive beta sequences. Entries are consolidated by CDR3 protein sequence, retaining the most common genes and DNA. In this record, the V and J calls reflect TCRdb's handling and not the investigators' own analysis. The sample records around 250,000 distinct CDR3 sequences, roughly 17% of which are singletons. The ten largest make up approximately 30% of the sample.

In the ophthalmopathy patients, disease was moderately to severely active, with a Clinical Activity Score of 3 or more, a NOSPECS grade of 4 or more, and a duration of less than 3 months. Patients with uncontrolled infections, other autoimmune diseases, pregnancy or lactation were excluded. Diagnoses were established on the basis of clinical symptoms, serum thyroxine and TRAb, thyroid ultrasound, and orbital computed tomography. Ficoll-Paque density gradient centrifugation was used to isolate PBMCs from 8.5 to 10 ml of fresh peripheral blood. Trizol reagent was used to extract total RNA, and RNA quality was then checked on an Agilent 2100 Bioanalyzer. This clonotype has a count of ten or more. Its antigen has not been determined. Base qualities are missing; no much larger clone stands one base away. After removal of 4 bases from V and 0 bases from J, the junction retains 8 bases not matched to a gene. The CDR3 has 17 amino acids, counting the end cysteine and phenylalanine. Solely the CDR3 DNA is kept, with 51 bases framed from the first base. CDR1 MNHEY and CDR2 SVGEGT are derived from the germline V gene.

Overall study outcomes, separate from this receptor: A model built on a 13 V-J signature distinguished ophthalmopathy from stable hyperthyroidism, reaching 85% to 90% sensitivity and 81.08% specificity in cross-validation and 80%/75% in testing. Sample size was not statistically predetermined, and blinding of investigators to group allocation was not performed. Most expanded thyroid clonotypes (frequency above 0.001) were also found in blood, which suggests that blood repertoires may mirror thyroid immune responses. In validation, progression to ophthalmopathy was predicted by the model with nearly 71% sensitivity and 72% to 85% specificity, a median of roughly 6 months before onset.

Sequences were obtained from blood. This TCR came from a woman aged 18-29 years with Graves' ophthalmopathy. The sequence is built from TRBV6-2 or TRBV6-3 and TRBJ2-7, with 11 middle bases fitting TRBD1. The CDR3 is CASSSPRDRGFSYEQYF. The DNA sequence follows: TGTGCCAGCAGTTCTCCGAGGGACAGGGGGTTCTCCTACGAGCAGTACTTC.